This TCR beta chain was captured by sequencing in a study of control samples from healthy donors and cancer patients. Only in-frame clones appear in the TCRdb table, and some are missing; sequencing was by immunoSEQ multiplex PCR. This table has 95,000 to 100,000 clones, around 88% appearing once. The ends were cut back, 1 base at V and 16 bases at J, with 14 bases in the middle. This CDR3 region has 12 residues. Germline V gives CDR1 GTSNPN, CDR2 SVGIG (reference sequence). The material sequenced was blood. This TCR derives from a man aged 30-40 years in good health. The chain has TRBV30 and TRBJ1-6; D is possibly TRBD1 (6 bases). Written as DNA, the CDR3 is TGTGCCTGGAGTGGGATTACAGGGCGACTCCACTTT. Translating it yields CAWSGITGRLHF.